This T cell receptor (beta chain) appears in the sequencing data of a study of T cells in Graves' hyperthyroidism and ophthalmopathy. General observations from the study: The majority of expanded thyroid clonotypes above 0.001 also appeared in blood. Ophthalmopathy could be told apart from stable hyperthyroidism with a 13 V-J model.

The CDR3 has 18 residues. Trimming cost V 4 bases and J 6 bases; bases outside gene matches: 12. The germline V gene has CDR1 SGHTA and CDR2 FQGNSA. This clonotype has at least ten counts. What it binds is unknown. RNA transcripts served as the template for amplifying TCR beta CDR3 regions. In the first-round RT-PCR of the TCR CDR3, the HTBI primer set was used. TCRdb reprocessed the multiplex PCR reads with MiXCR, giving one entry per CDR3 protein. The sample shows 500,000 to 650,000 distinct CDR3 sequences, about 20% of them seen only once. The sample was blood. The rearrangement uses TRBV7-2 and TRBJ2-3; 14 nucleotides line up with TRBD2. The clonotype was recovered from a middle-aged man with Graves' ophthalmopathy. CDR3 sequence reads: CASSWGLAGATPWDTQYF. For the CDR3, the DNA is TGTGCCAGCAGCTGGGGACTAGCGGGGGCCACCCCCTGGGATACGCAGTATTTT.